The 4 T cell receptor beta chains below come from one sample, sequenced in a study of shared clonotypes between healthy human individuals. The protocol was immunoSEQ multiplex PCR, while the TCRdb copy is restricted to in-frame clones and leaves out a portion. The sample records about 1,500,000 clones, more than 95% being singletons. The sequenced sample consisted of naive CD4+ T cells sorted from blood. Described subset: CD45RA+ positively selected. All receptors derive from a man aged 25-45 years in good health.

The chain employs TRBV5-1 and TRBJ2-4; TRBD2 matches at 7 bases. Germline V CDR1 and CDR2: SGHRS, YFSETQ. The CDR3 totals 17 residues. V dropped 0 bases and J dropped 3; count of bases not matched to a gene: 9. CDR3: CASSLGRGGSDKNIQYF. The CDR3 DNA sequence: TGCGCCAGCAGCTTGGGTCGAGGCGGGAGTGACAAAAACATTCAGTACTTC.

The genes are TRBV5-4 and TRBJ2-1; TRBD2 matches 9 bases. V trimming: 3 bases; J trimming: 0 bases; junction bases outside the gene matches: 10. In germline, CDR1 is SGHNT, CDR2 YYREEE (reference sequence). The CDR3 totals 18 residues. CDR3 DNA sequence: TGTGCCAGCAGCTGGACCCGGGCTAGCGGGGACTCCTACAATGAGCAGTTCTTC. Its translation is CASSWTRASGDSYNEQFF.

This clone was recorded once. This sequence joins TRBV4-3 and TRBJ2-3; TRBD2 aligns across 8 bases. V dropped 2 bases and J dropped 0; count of bases not matched to a gene: 7. The CDR3 is made up of 17 amino acids. Germline V gene lookup returns CDR1 LGHNA and CDR2 YSLEER. The CDR3 sequence is CASSQSTSASSTDTQYF. The CDR3 nucleotides are TGCGCCAGCAGCCAATCGACTAGCGCCTCTAGCACAGATACGCAGTATTTT.

Only one count was recorded for this clone. V and J are TRBV19 and TRBJ1-2; weak D call: TRBD1 (6 bases). Germline-derived CDR1 and CDR2 are LNHDA and SQIVND (reference sequence). Trimming took 5 bases from V and 5 from J, leaving 18 bases between them. The CDR3 sequence is 15 residues long. The CDR3 sequence is CASSPRTVGVYGYTF. The CDR3 DNA sequence: TGTGCCAGTAGTCCCCGGACAGTAGGTGTTTATGGCTACACCTTC.